This TCR beta chain appears in the sequencing data of a study of shared clonotypes between healthy human individuals (TCRdb year 2020). About the investigation overall: A few men and a couple of women, aged 18 to 49 years, made up the cohort. Per donor, three plates each were used for CD4 naive and CD4 memory, two for CD8 naive, and one for CD8 memory. To estimate repertoire size and how much clonotypes are shared between individuals, the study performed deep sequencing of blood TCR repertoires from roughly five healthy adults. Libraries were prepared and TCR repertoires were sequenced by different laboratories using diverse techniques, in order to increase sequencing depth and limit assay-specific biases. Each donor's leukapheresis produced roughly between about 0.8 and 8.9 billion PBMCs.

As regards this clone: Its recognized antigen is unknown. Within one base of it there is no much larger clone, and no base qualities were kept.

The donors were healthy, HIV-negative adults who had no recently reported acute infections or vaccinations. Every donor was a Caucasian adult residing in Nashville, Tennessee, USA. CD4+ T cells were enriched through magnetic negative selection, after which naive cells were positively selected on CD45RA and the remaining negative fraction served as the memory subset. Blood was obtained by leukapheresis, after which PBMCs were separated by Ficoll-Histopaque density gradient centrifugation and cryopreserved in liquid nitrogen vapor phase. Analytical flow cytometry was used to check the purity and quantity of each magnetically sorted T cell population. From each sorted fraction, genomic DNA was isolated and quantified by UV absorbance on a Nanodrop 2000c. The germline V gene encodes CDR1 SGHNT and CDR2 YYREEE (reference sequence). V is shortened by 0 bases, J by 6 bases, and the region joining them spans 10 bases. From its cysteine to its phenylalanine, the CDR3 spans 13 amino acids. Only the CDR3 region is kept as DNA, spanning 39 bases read in frame from base 1.

Points the paper makes about the study in general: Sampling was limited to blood, and TCR repertoires in tissue likely differ from TCR repertoires in blood. Estimated clonotype richness was generally larger for naive than for memory subsets. Higher generation probabilities were observed for clonotypes shared by all four sorted-subset donors than for non-shared clonotypes. Sharing across a few donors was observed for around 5% of naive CD4, 3.5% of naive CD8, roughly 2.4% of memory CD4, and roughly 0.4% of memory CD8 clonotypes. Based on pairwise subsampling, the degree of clonotype sharing among donors was expected to be affected by sequencing depth. Because the study included only a small number of donors, the genetic and exposure-history diversity represented was limited. Incomplete sequencing was indicated by rarefaction of sorted-subset datasets, despite the large sequencing depth.

Using the deep immunoSEQ assay, multiplex PCR amplified TCR CDR3 regions from genomic DNA. Genomic DNA extracted from each cell subset was distributed evenly over all wells of several immunoSEQ 96-well plates, and each plate served as one replicate. For sorted subsets, 150 to 250 ng genomic DNA, equal to 25,000 to 35,000 T cell genomes, was loaded into each replicate PCR. Purified libraries were quantified with a Qubit 3.0 fluorometer, sized on a Bioanalyzer 2100, and re-quantified with the KAPA Library Quantification kit. Every immunoSEQ 96-well plate was sequenced on a dedicated single-read 150-cycle Illumina NextSeq 550 flow cell. The study's own analysis went as follows. Because the immunoSEQ output included only junctional sequences and no quality scores, the filtering could not be the same as the filtering used for full-length reads. Sequences were annotated with PyIR, a Python wrapper for IgBLAST v1.9, and V/J genes and CDR3 were assigned using IMGT germline references. Any read was removed if the V/J assignment was weak (E-value above 1e-6), the CDR3 was missing, or the read contained stop codons, out-of-frame junctions, or ambiguous translated residues. V3J clonotypes were defined as sequences sharing an identical inferred V gene, J gene, and CDR3 amino acid sequence. The percentage overlap between two repertoires was calculated by dividing the number of shared unique clonotypes by the size of the smaller repertoire. RTK rarefaction, the Chao1 estimator, and Recon v2.1 estimates of unobserved clonotypes were used to assess repertoire richness. Generation probabilities for all TCRbeta clonotypes obtained by the gDNA method from a handful of donors were computed using OLGA. TCRdb re-hosts the immuneACCESS table, in-frame sequences only. Its copies lack some clones; in the studies checked, an unresolved V gene accounts for under half of them, and the cause for the rest is not known. That table supplies the V and J calls and clone size; D and trimming were determined from the DNA. In all, the sample holds roughly 520,000 clones, and about 96% of those were seen once. The ten largest clones add up to about 0.067% of the sample.

This receptor was taken from a young woman in good health. Here the chain combines TRBV5-4 and TRBJ2-7; no D gene call is confident. The sample was naive CD4+ T cells sorted from blood. According to the study, the label for this sample's cell subset or site signals: CD45RA+ positively selected. The nucleotides are TGTGCCAGCAGCTTGGACTCCCATGGCGAGCAGTACTTC. This codes for CASSLDSHGEQYF.